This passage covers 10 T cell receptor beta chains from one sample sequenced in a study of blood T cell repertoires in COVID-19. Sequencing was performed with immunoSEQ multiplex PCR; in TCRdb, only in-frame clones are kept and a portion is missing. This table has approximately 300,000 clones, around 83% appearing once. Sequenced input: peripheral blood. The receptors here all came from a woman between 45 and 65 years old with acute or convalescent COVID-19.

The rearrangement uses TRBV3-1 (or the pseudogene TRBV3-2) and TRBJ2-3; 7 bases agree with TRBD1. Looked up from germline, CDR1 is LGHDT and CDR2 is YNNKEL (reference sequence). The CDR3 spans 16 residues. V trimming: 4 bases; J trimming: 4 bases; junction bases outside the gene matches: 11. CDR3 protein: CASSPRTGKPSDTQYF. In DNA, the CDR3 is TGTGCCAGCAGCCCCCGGACAGGAAAGCCGTCAGATACGCAGTATTTT.

CDR3 DNA sequence: TGTGCCAGCAGCCATCGGACTAGCGGGGGCACAGATACGCAGTATTTT. Encoded protein: CASSHRTSGGTDTQYF. The chain uses TRBV7-9 and TRBJ2-3, with 12 nucleotides matching TRBD2. The V and J ends lost 5 bases and 1 base, in that order; junction bases with no gene match: 4. Germline assignment: CDR1 SEHNR and CDR2 FQNEAQ (reference sequence). CDR3 length: 16 amino acids.

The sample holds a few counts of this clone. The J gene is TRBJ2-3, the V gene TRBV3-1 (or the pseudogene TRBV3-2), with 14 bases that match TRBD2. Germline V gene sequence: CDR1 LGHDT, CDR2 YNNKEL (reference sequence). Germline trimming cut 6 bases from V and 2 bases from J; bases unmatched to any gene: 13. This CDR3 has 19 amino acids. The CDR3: CASSRRLAGGPKHTDTQYF. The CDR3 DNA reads TGTGCCAGCAGTCGAAGACTAGCGGGAGGGCCCAAACACACAGATACGCAGTATTTT.

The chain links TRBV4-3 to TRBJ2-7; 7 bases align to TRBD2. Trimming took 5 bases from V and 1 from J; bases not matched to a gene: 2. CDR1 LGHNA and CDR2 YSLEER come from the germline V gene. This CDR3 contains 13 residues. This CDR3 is CASSSGTSYEQYF. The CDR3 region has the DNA TGCGCCAGCAGCAGCGGGACGTCCTACGAGCAGTACTTC.

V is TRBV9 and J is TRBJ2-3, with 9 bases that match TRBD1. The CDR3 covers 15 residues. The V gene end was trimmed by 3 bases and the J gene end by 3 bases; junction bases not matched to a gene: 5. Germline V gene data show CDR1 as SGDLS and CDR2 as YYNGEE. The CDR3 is CASSDRQGGTDTQYF. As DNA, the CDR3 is TGTGCCAGCAGCGATCGACAGGGGGGGACAGATACGCAGTATTTT.

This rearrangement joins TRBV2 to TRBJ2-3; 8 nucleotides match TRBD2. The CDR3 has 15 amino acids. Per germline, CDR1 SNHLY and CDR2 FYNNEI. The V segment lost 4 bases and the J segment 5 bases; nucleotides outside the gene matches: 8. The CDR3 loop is CASSGLAGLGDTQYF. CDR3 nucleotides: TGTGCCAGCAGTGGTTTAGCGGGACTCGGAGATACGCAGTATTTT.

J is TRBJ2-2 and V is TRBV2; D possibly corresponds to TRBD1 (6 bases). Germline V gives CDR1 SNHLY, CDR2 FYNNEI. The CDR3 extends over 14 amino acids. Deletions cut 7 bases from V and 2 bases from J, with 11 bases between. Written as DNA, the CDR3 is TGTGCCAGCAAATCACAGGGTAACACCGGGGAGCTGTTTTTT. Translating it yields CASKSQGNTGELFF.

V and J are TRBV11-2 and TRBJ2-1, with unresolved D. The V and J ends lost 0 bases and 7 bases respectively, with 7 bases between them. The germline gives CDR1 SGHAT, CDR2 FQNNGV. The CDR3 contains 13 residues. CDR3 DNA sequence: TGTGCCAGCAGCTTAGATGTCCGGAATGAGCAGTTCTTC. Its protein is CASSLDVRNEQFF.

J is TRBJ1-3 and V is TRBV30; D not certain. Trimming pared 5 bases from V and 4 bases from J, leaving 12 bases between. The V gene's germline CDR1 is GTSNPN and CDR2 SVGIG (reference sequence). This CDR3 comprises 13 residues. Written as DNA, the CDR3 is TGTGCCTGGGACGGAGGGCTCGGAAACACCATATATTTT. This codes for CAWDGGLGNTIYF.

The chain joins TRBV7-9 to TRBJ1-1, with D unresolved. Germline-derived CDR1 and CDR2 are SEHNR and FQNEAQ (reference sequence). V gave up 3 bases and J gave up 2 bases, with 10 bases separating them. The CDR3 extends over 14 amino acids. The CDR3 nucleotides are TGTGCCAGCAGCTTTCAGGTTCCTAACACTGAAGCTTTCTTT. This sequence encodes CASSFQVPNTEAFF.